One sample yielded the 10 T cell receptor beta chains listed below, sequenced in a study of shared clonotypes between healthy human individuals. Profiled with immunoSEQ multiplex PCR; TCRdb holds only in-frame clones, not every one. Altogether roughly 1.4 million clones are present, 98% to 99% being singletons, with the ten largest covering under 0.45%. What was sequenced was naive CD4+ T cells sorted from blood. As to subset: CD45RA+ positively selected. These receptors were taken from a man in his thirties or forties in good health.

V and J are TRBV6-5 and TRBJ2-3, with TRBD2 matching over 10 bases. Germline CDR1 reads MNHEY; CDR2 reads SVGAGI. This CDR3 is built from 16 residues. J gave up 7 bases and V 0 bases, and 7 bases lay outside the gene matches. The CDR3 loop is CASSYSPSGSSNTQYF. The DNA of the CDR3 is TGTGCCAGCAGTTACTCGCCTAGCGGGAGTAGTAATACGCAGTATTTT.

The chain has TRBV4-2 and TRBJ2-7; 8 nucleotides match TRBD1. The J segment lost 2 bases and the V segment lost 0 bases, leaving 9 bases of the junction unmatched. The CDR3 spans 17 residues. Germline V gene sequence: CDR1 LGHNA, CDR2 YNFKEQ. CDR3 in amino acids: CASSQDGVRDRTYEQYF. The CDR3 DNA sequence: TGTGCCAGCAGCCAAGATGGAGTAAGGGACAGGACCTACGAGCAGTACTTC.

The CDR3: CASSDSRTPYGYTF. The CDR3 region has the DNA TGTGCCAGCAGCGACAGCCGTACTCCCTATGGCTACACCTTC. The gene calls are TRBV28 and TRBJ1-2, with D perhaps matching TRBD1 (5 bases). CDR3 size: 14 residues. Trimming shortened V by 6 bases and J by 4 bases, and 15 bases separated the two germline ends. Germline lookup yields CDR1 MDHEN and CDR2 SYDVKM.

The chain combines TRBV10-3 with TRBJ2-7; 7 bases line up with TRBD1. This CDR3 is built from 14 residues. CDR1 ENHRY and CDR2 SYGVKD come from the germline V gene. Trimming cost V 4 bases and J 4 bases; bases outside gene matches: 7. The CDR3 sequence: CAISGTTGRYEQYF. The DNA of the CDR3 is TGTGCCATCAGTGGAACGACAGGGCGGTACGAGCAGTACTTC.

The chain joins TRBV6-5 to TRBJ1-3, with D uncertain. Germline assignment: CDR1 MNHEY and CDR2 SVGAGI. V was trimmed by 1 base and J by 0 bases, leaving 10 bases between them. This CDR3 contains 16 residues. The CDR3 sequence is CASSYFRSLSGNTIYF. DNA for the CDR3: TGTGCCAGCAGTTACTTTCGGAGCCTCTCTGGAAACACCATATATTTT.

This chain joins TRBV7-2 and TRBJ2-4; D call uncertain. This CDR3 is built from 13 residues. The germline V and J ends were trimmed by 0 bases and 5 bases, with 5 bases remaining between them. CDR1 and CDR2 (germline): SGHTA, FQGNSA. The CDR3 is CASSLAPENIQYF. DNA for the CDR3: TGTGCCAGCAGCTTAGCGCCGGAAAACATTCAGTACTTC. Full variable domain (rest looked up from reference TRBV7-2 and TRBJ2-4): GAGVSQSPSNKVTEKGKDVELRCDPISGHTALYWYRQSLGQGLEFLIYFQGNSAPDKSGLPSDRFSAERTGGSVSTLTIQRTQQEDSAVYLCASSLAPENIQYFGAGTRLSVL.

V and J are TRBV6-6 and TRBJ2-3; D call uncertain. The CDR3 is 14 amino acids. The germline V gene encodes CDR1 MNHNY and CDR2 SVGAGI (reference sequence). The V end was cut by 6 bases, the J end by 0 bases, with 10 bases between. The CDR3 DNA follows: TGTGCCAGCAGAACCCAGCCCAGCACAGATACGCAGTATTTT. This codes for CASRTQPSTDTQYF.

This sequence joins TRBV28 and TRBJ2-7; no definite D call. CDR1 is MDHEN and CDR2 is SYDVKM in the germline V gene. Trimming took off 3 bases at V and 6 bases at J, with 15 bases between the two ends. The length of the CDR3 is 14 residues. CDR3: CASSLGPIGREQYF. In DNA, the CDR3 is TGTGCCAGCAGTTTGGGCCCCATAGGCCGCGAGCAGTACTTC.

This chain connects TRBV19 to TRBJ2-2; 10 positions agree with TRBD1. The J segment lost 5 bases and the V segment lost 3 bases, leaving 9 bases of the junction unmatched. CDR1 is LNHDA and CDR2 is SQIVND in the germline V gene (reference sequence). The CDR3 length is 17 residues. The CDR3 DNA sequence: TGTGCCAGTAGTATCACCGGGACAGGGGTTTCGACCGGGGAGCTGTTTTTT. Protein sequence: CASSITGTGVSTGELFF.

Only one count was recorded for this clone. V is TRBV4-3 and J is TRBJ2-3; TRBD1 matches at 8 bases. The CDR3 is 15 amino acids. Germline V gives CDR1 LGHNA, CDR2 YSLEER. Losses at the gene ends were 0 bases for V and 7 bases for J; bases not matched to a gene: 6. The DNA of the CDR3 is TGCGCCAGCAGCCAAGATCAGTACAGGGGGAATACGCAGTATTTT. This sequence encodes CASSQDQYRGNTQYF.